Listed here are 32 T cell receptor beta chains from one sample, sequenced in a study of blood T cells in healthy people across ages (dated by TCRdb to the mid-2010s). The library came from 5' RACE. TCRdb names Illumina HiSeq 2500 as the instrument used. A second 7 to 11 cycle PCR used a sample-barcoded 5' primer and a J-beta primer mix. TCRdb took the public reads, trimmed them with fastp at Q25, ran MiXCR for clone calling and kept in-frame beta chains. Rows with one shared CDR3 protein collapse into an entry with the most common genes and DNA. The sample table holds 1.6 million or so distinct CDR3 sequences, of which about 35% were seen once. About 11% of the sample belongs to the ten largest clones. Sequenced material: blood. The receptors come from a woman in her twenties or thirties in good health.

The genes are TRBV9 and TRBJ1-4; no clear D gene. CDR1 and CDR2 (germline): SGDLS, YYNGEE. The ends were cut back, 0 bases at V and 3 bases at J, with 9 bases in the middle. This CDR3 region has 15 residues. CDR3: CASSVDRQANEKLFF. The CDR3 DNA is TGTGCCAGCAGCGTAGATCGGCAGGCTAATGAAAAACTGTTTTTT. The entire variable domain, with the rest obtained from reference TRBV9 and TRBJ1-4, is as follows: DSGVTQTPKHLITATGQRVTLRCSPRSGDLSVYWYQQSLDQGLQFLIQYYNGEERAKGNILERFSAQQFPDLHSELNLSSLELGDSALYFCASSVDRQANEKLFFGSGTQLSVL.

CDR3 sequence reads: CAWSPAGTGGNQPQHF. The CDR3 DNA reads TGTGCCTGGAGTCCAGCCGGGACAGGGGGCAATCAGCCCCAGCATTTT. V gene TRBV30 combines with J gene TRBJ1-5; TRBD1 agrees at 10 bases. Germline-derived CDR1 and CDR2 are GTSNPN and SVGIG (reference sequence). V lost 2 bases, J lost 2 bases, and 6 bases stayed unmatched. CDR3 length: 16 residues.

This clonotype was seen ten or more times. The rearrangement joins TRBV2 to TRBJ2-7; D is perhaps TRBD2 (6 bases). The V end was cut by 4 bases, the J end by 1 base, with 20 bases between. The CDR3 consists of 17 residues. Germline CDR1 reads SNHLY; CDR2 reads FYNNEI. CDR3 residues: CASSVGSGTLDSYEQYF. CDR3 bases: TGTGCCAGCAGTGTTGGTAGCGGTACATTAGATTCCTACGAGCAGTACTTC.

This clonotype was detected only a few times. The CDR3 spells CASSLRVAGGNEQFF. In nucleotides, the CDR3 is TGCGCCAGCAGCTTGAGGGTAGCGGGGGGCAATGAGCAGTTCTTC. The chain combines TRBV5-1 with TRBJ2-1; 10 bases match TRBD2. This CDR3 is built from 15 residues. With V trimmed by 1 base and J by 6 bases, 4 bases remained unmatched. The germline gives CDR1 SGHRS, CDR2 YFSETQ.

Turning to this clonotype: A read error may be the cause here, since a much bigger clone is one base away. V usage is TRBV12-3 or TRBV12-4 and J usage is TRBJ1-6; weak D call: TRBD1 (6 bases). The CDR3 has 14 residues. CDR3 region: CASGLDQGNSPLHF. DNA for the CDR3: TGTGCCAGCGGTTTGGATCAGGGGAACTCACCCCTCCACTTT.

Regarding this clonotype: A read error is likely, as this CDR3 ends without the conserved phenylalanine or tryptophan. The chain is built from TRBV6-1 and TRBJ2-4; 8 nucleotides agree with TRBD1. TRBJ2-7 matches the DNA end more closely, so the J call is doubtful. Germline loops: CDR1 MNHNS, CDR2 SASEGT. The CDR3 is 16 amino acids. The CDR3 spells CASREGQGVFFYEQYC. Written as DNA, the CDR3 is TGTGCCAGCAGAGAAGGACAGGGAGTCTTCTTTTACGAGCAGTACTGC.

This clonotype has only a few counts. The CDR3 reads CASRRGQGAGYGYTF. CDR3 sequence (DNA): TGTGCCAGCAGACGCGGACAGGGGGCAGGATATGGCTACACCTTC. V gene TRBV6-2 or TRBV6-3 combines with J gene TRBJ1-2, with 11 bases aligning to TRBD1. Losses at the gene ends were 6 bases for V and 5 bases for J; bases not matched to a gene: 8. The CDR3 runs 15 residues. Germline loops: CDR1 MNHEY, CDR2 SVGEGT.

This rearrangement joins TRBV7-9 to TRBJ2-7, with 7 bases that match TRBD2. Germline loops: CDR1 SEHNR, CDR2 FQNEAQ (reference sequence). J gave up 3 bases and V 4 bases, and 9 bases lay outside the gene matches. The CDR3 contains 15 residues. The CDR3 reads CASSSGTIPIYEQYF. CDR3 DNA: TGTGCCAGCAGCTCCGGGACTATACCCATCTACGAGCAGTACTTC.

This clonotype was found many times. V usage is TRBV20-1 and J usage is TRBJ2-3; a weak D match, TRBD2 (6 bases). The ends were cut back, 7 bases at V and 7 bases at J, with 21 bases in the middle. The CDR3 consists of 14 residues. Germline V gives CDR1 DFQATT, CDR2 SNEGSKA (reference sequence). CDR3 sequence reads: CSVWREPLSYTQYF. The CDR3 DNA reads as TGCAGTGTCTGGAGGGAGCCCTTGTCATATACGCAGTATTTT.

This sequence joins TRBV29-1 and TRBJ2-1; TRBD2 is a possible D gene (6 bases). This CDR3 has 16 amino acids. In germline, CDR1 is SQVTM, CDR2 ANQGSEA. V was shortened by 3 bases and J by 4 bases, with 19 bases between the two germline ends. CDR3 residues: CSVESTSLNLYNEQFF. The CDR3 nucleotides read TGCAGCGTTGAGAGCACTAGCTTAAACCTGTACAATGAGCAGTTCTTC.

This clonotype has only a few counts. V and J are TRBV3-1 and TRBJ2-5; a weak D match, TRBD2 (6 bases). The V end was cut by 5 bases, the J end by 4 bases, with 14 bases between. Germline CDR1 is LGHDT and CDR2 is YNNKEL (reference sequence). The CDR3 length is 14 residues. CDR3 DNA: TGTGCCAGCAGCTTGCTAGCGACGGCAGAGACCCAGTACTTC. Its protein is CASSLLATAETQYF.

The rearrangement links TRBV2 to TRBJ1-1; TRBD1 matches 7 bases. This CDR3 is built from 14 residues. The V gene end was trimmed by 6 bases and the J gene end by 0 bases; junction bases not matched to a gene: 4. Germline V gene data show CDR1 as SNHLY and CDR2 as FYNNEI. The CDR3 region is CASRHRGLNTEAFF. In DNA form, the CDR3 reads TGTGCCAGCAGGCACAGGGGCCTGAACACTGAAGCTTTCTTT.

The gene calls are TRBV2 and TRBJ1-2; 8 nucleotides agree with TRBD1. V trimming: 3 bases; J trimming: 6 bases; junction bases outside the gene matches: 18. Germline V gene data show CDR1 as SNHLY and CDR2 as FYNNEI. This CDR3 is 18 amino acids long. The CDR3 here is CASSEQEAGGVGRDGYTF. Written as DNA, the CDR3 is TGTGCCAGCAGTGAGCAGGAGGCAGGGGGCGTGGGCCGGGATGGCTACACCTTC.

V and J are TRBV10-3 and TRBJ1-3; maybe TRBD1 (6 bases). This CDR3 has 14 amino acids. The V end lost 5 bases, the J end lost 3 bases, and 11 bases lay between the germline ends. The germline gives CDR1 ENHRY, CDR2 SYGVKD. The CDR3 nucleotides read TGTGCCATCAGTCCGGGGGCGCGTGGAAACACCATATATTTT. As protein: CAISPGARGNTIYF.

J is TRBJ1-2 and V is TRBV20-1, with TRBD1 matching over 7 bases. The germline V gene has CDR1 DFQATT and CDR2 SNEGSKA (reference sequence). With 4 bases clipped from V and 1 base from J, the junction kept 9 bases outside the gene matches. The CDR3 is 15 residues long. The CDR3 protein is CSAKDRQGDNYGYTF. The DNA for the CDR3 is TGCAGTGCTAAGGACCGGCAGGGGGATAACTATGGCTACACCTTC.

The rearrangement uses TRBV5-1 and TRBJ2-7, with a possible D match to TRBD1 (6 bases). The germline V gene has CDR1 SGHRS and CDR2 YFSETQ. The CDR3 sequence is 15 residues long. With 3 bases removed from V and 3 bases from J, the gap between germline ends came to 16 bases. CDR3 coding DNA: TGCGCCAGCAGCTCAACGCAGGGGAGCCTCTACGAGCAGTACTTC. Amino acid sequence: CASSSTQGSLYEQYF.

Of note for this clonotype: Mismatch with germline at one junction end may stem from a read error. The V call is TRBV30, the J call TRBJ2-3; the D gene is possibly TRBD2 (5 bases). The germline V gene has CDR1 GTSNPN and CDR2 SVGIG (reference sequence). The CDR3 has 16 residues. DNA of the CDR3: TGTGCCTGGAGCGTCGCGTCCTTCAGCGGCACAGATACACAGTATTTT. Translation: CAWSVASFSGTDTQYF.

This clonotype was detected many times. The chain links TRBV9 to TRBJ2-3, with D perhaps matching TRBD2 (5 bases). CDR3 length: 16 amino acids. V lost 4 bases and J 0 bases, leaving 15 bases between the germline ends. In germline, CDR1 is SGDLS, CDR2 YYNGEE. This CDR3 is CASSPLRGPSTDTQYF. For the CDR3, the DNA is TGTGCCAGCAGCCCCCTCCGGGGTCCCAGCACAGATACGCAGTATTTT.

The chain employs TRBV20-1 and TRBJ2-7; 9 bases map to TRBD2. V shed 7 bases and J 2 bases; nucleotides not matched to a gene: 3. The germline V gene has CDR1 DFQATT and CDR2 SNEGSKA (reference sequence). This CDR3 is built from 12 residues. This chain's CDR3 is CSVTSGTYEQYF. The CDR3 DNA reads as TGCAGTGTGACTAGCGGTACCTACGAGCAGTACTTC.

This clonotype has a handful of counts. The gene calls are TRBV28 and TRBJ2-5, with 12 bases identical to TRBD1. This CDR3 has 16 amino acids. Germline lookup yields CDR1 MDHEN and CDR2 SYDVKM. V gave up 3 bases and J gave up 11 bases; unmatched junction bases: 13. The CDR3 reads CASSLDRDRGPLSQYF. CDR3 DNA sequence: TGTGCCAGCAGTTTGGACCGGGACAGGGGGCCTCTCTCGCAGTACTTC. The entire variable domain, with the rest obtained from reference TRBV28 and TRBJ2-5, is as follows: DVKVTQSSRYLVKRTGEKVFLECVQDMDHENMFWYRQDPGLGLRLIYFSYDVKMKEKGDIPEGYSVSREKKERFSLILESASTNQTSMYLCASSLDRDRGPLSQYFGPGTRLLVL.

The chain links TRBV21-1 to TRBJ2-1; TRBD1, the table's D call, was not compared with the DNA. TRBV21-1 is shown as a pseudogene. The CDR3 extends over 14 amino acids. The CDR3 DNA reads as TGTGCCAGCAGCGGGTCCGGGCCCCACAATGAGCAGTTCTTC. This codes for CASSGSGPHNEQFF.

The rearrangement uses TRBV15 and TRBJ1-6; D unclear. This CDR3 has 13 amino acids. Germline V gives CDR1 LNHNV, CDR2 YYDKDF (reference sequence). V was pared by 0 bases and J by 11 bases, with 8 bases between. CDR3 sequence: CATSRDRPPPLHF. CDR3 nucleotides: TGTGCCACCAGCAGAGACAGGCCCCCACCCCTCCACTTT. The full variable domain, with the rest looked up from reference TRBV15 and TRBJ1-6, is DAMVIQNPRYQVTQFGKPVTLSCSQTLNHNVMYWYQQKSSQAPKLLFHYYDKDFNNEADTPDNFQSRRPNTSFCFLDIRSPGLGDTAMYLCATSRDRPPPLHFGNGTRLTVT.

This clonotype has only a few counts. The rearrangement joins TRBV3-1 to TRBJ2-5, with D possibly matching TRBD2 (6 bases). Germline CDR1 is LGHDT and CDR2 is YNNKEL (reference sequence). The CDR3 is 12 amino acids. V shed 5 bases and J shed 11 bases, with 15 bases lying between them. This CDR3 is CASSGGSTQQYF. DNA for the CDR3: TGTGCCAGCAGCGGGGGGTCTACGCAGCAGTACTTC.

The CDR3, as DNA: TGTGCCAGCATACTAGGCACGGGCCCGCGCTCTGGGGCCAACGTCCTGACTTTC. Translating it yields CASILGTGPRSGANVLTF. This chain uses TRBV6-1 with TRBJ2-6, with D maybe TRBD2 (5 bases). The germline V and J ends were trimmed by 7 bases and 0 bases, with 19 bases remaining between them. The CDR3 runs to 18 residues. Germline loops: CDR1 MNHNS, CDR2 SASEGT.

This chain links TRBV7-2 with TRBJ1-6; a possible D gene is TRBD1 (5 bases). The CDR3 totals 13 residues. The V end lost 5 bases, the J end lost 10 bases, and 12 bases lay between the germline ends. From germline, CDR1 is SGHTA and CDR2 FQGNSA. This chain's CDR3 is CASSPGTGSPLHF. CDR3 coding DNA: TGTGCCAGCAGCCCCGGGACGGGATCACCCCTCCACTTT.

Turning to this clonotype: An end of the junction does not agree with germline; a read error may underlie this. The V and J genes are TRBV20-1 and TRBJ1-1, with TRBD1 as a possible D gene (5 bases). Germline assignment: CDR1 DFQATT and CDR2 SNEGSKA (reference sequence). CDR3 length: 13 residues. The CDR3, as DNA: TGCAGTACTAGTACAGGAATAGGTCGAGAAGCTTTCTTT. Protein: CSTSTGIGREAFF.

This clonotype appeared a single time. The CDR3 protein is CATSGGLVGTTDTQYF. The CDR3 DNA reads TGTGCCACCAGCGGAGGACTAGTGGGAACCACAGATACGCAGTATTTT. The J gene is TRBJ2-3, the V gene TRBV15, with TRBD2 identical over 7 bases. CDR3 length: 16 residues. The J segment lost 2 bases and the V segment lost 5 bases, leaving 10 bases of the junction unmatched. Germline assignment: CDR1 LNHNV and CDR2 YYDKDF (reference sequence).

The chain joins TRBV4-1 to TRBJ2-3, with 8 positions matching TRBD2. The ends lost 5 bases at V and 1 base at J; junction bases unmatched: 8. The CDR3 contains 16 residues. Germline lookup yields CDR1 MGHRA and CDR2 YSYEKL. The DNA of the CDR3 is TGCGCCAGCAGCTATCTTCGGGGGGGGGGCACAGATACGCAGTATTTT. This sequence encodes CASSYLRGGGTDTQYF.

This clonotype was found a few times. V gene TRBV11-3 combines with J gene TRBJ2-3, with 9 bases matching TRBD2. The CDR3 loop spans 19 amino acids. J gave up 3 bases and V 1 base, and 14 bases lay outside the gene matches. Germline V gives CDR1 SGHNT, CDR2 YENEEA. This chain's CDR3 is CASSLGSPLAGLGTDTQYF. The CDR3 nucleotides are TGTGCCAGCAGCTTAGGCTCCCCCCTAGCGGGGCTGGGGACAGATACGCAGTATTTT.

This clonotype came up a few times. This sequence joins TRBV20-1 and TRBJ2-1, with TRBD2 identical over 9 bases. With V trimmed by 3 bases and J by 8 bases, 8 bases remained unmatched. CDR1 is DFQATT, CDR2 SNEGSKA, per germline (reference sequence). This CDR3 is 14 amino acids long. CDR3 bases: TGCAGTGCTAGGCCCGGGACTAGCATCCATGAGCAGTTCTTC. Protein sequence: CSARPGTSIHEQFF.

The rearrangement joins TRBV5-1 to TRBJ2-3; perhaps TRBD2 as D (5 bases). V lost 0 bases and J lost 6, with 14 bases in between. This CDR3 comprises 15 residues. Germline CDR1 SGHRS, CDR2 YFSETQ. The CDR3 loop is CASSLDGERGDTQYF. In DNA, the CDR3 is TGCGCCAGCAGCTTGGATGGAGAGCGAGGGGATACGCAGTATTTT.

This clonotype showed up just a few times. The CDR3 region is CSTSGSGIYEQYF. The CDR3 coding sequence is TGCAGTACAAGCGGATCGGGAATTTACGAGCAGTACTTC. The chain is built from TRBV20-1 and TRBJ2-7, with TRBD2 as a possible D gene (5 bases). Germline loops: CDR1 DFQATT, CDR2 SNEGSKA (reference sequence). This CDR3 has 13 residues. Trimming shortened V by 8 bases and J by 4 bases, and 18 bases separated the two germline ends.